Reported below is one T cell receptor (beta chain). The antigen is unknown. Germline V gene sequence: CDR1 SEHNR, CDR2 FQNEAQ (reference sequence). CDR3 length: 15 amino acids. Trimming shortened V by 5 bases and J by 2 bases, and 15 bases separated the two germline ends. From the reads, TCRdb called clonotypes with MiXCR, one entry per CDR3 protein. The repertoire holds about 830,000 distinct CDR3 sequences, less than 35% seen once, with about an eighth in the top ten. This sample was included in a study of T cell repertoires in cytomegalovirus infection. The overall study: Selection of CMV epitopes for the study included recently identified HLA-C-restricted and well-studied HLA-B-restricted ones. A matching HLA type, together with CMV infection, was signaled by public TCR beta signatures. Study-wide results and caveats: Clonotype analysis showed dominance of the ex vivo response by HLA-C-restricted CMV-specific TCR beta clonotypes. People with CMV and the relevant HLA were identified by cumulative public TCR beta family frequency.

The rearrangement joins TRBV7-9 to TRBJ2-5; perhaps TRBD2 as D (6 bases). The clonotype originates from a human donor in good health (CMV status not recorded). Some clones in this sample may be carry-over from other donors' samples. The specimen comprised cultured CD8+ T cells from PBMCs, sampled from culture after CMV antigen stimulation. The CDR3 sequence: CASSPPGVPQETQYF. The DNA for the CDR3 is TGTGCCAGCAGCCCGCCGGGAGTCCCTCAAGAGACCCAGTACTTC. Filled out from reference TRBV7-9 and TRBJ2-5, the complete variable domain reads DTGVSQNPRHKITKRGQNVTFRCDPISEHNRLYWYRQTLGQGPEFLTYFQNEAQLEKSRLLSDRFSAERPKGSFSTLEIQRTEQGDSAMYLCASSPPGVPQETQYFGPGTRLLVL.